This TCR beta chain was sequenced in a study of blood T cell repertoires in COVID-19. Study at large: Samples of COVID-19 (acute and convalescent) were obtained from the United States, Italy and Spain. PBMCs, B-cell-depleted T cells, or T cells provided the cDNA or gDNA that made up the material.

Seattle participants joined during active infection and were tracked over time. Original processing notes: Scientists estimated how many nucleated cells there were by amplifying reference gene primers. Sequencing was performed with immunoSEQ multiplex PCR; in TCRdb, only in-frame clones are kept and a portion is missing. V and J calls and clone size are as listed in that table; D and trimming were resolved from the DNA. Found here are approximately 350,000 clones, more than 70% of them singletons; the top ten hold roughly 6.6%. This CDR3 is built from 16 residues. Germline V CDR1 and CDR2: MGHRA, YSYEKL. V trimming: 1 base; J trimming: 5 bases; junction bases outside the gene matches: 1.

The chain is built from TRBV4-1 and TRBJ2-2; 13 bases match TRBD2. Sequenced sample: peripheral blood. The source is a woman between 65 and 79 years old with COVID-19, enrolled during active disease. CDR3 nucleotides: TGCGCCAGCAGCCAAGGGACTAGCGGGGGAACCGGGGAGCTGTTTTTT. Protein: CASSQGTSGGTGELFF.